This TCR beta chain came from a study of blood T cell repertoires in COVID-19 (dated by TCRdb to about 2020). Study-level background: Samples from collaborators originated in the United States, Italy and Spain and spanned both the acute and convalescent phases of COVID-19. The dataset comprised deeply sampled blood TCRbeta repertoires from subjects exposed to, actively infected with, or recovered from COVID-19. The samples were drawn from the first 160 participants of the ongoing ImmuneRACE study and from 1,254 subjects provided by 6 global collaborators. Where available, HLA class I and class II types were taken from metadata supplied by the sample provider and were not determined by assay-based typing. A de-identified subject ID, COVID-19 status, age in years and sex were almost always included in the sample metadata. The prospective study material was composed of cDNA or gDNA derived from T cells, B-cell-depleted T cells, or PBMCs. The repertoires were released in a freely available public database meant as a resource for research on the immune response to SARS-CoV-2.

Collaborating institutions collected whole blood in K2EDTA tubes following their own protocols. Collaborator samples were shipped for TCRbeta analysis as frozen whole blood, isolated PBMCs, or DNA extracted from either sample type. Spanning cysteine to phenylalanine, the CDR3 consists of 17 amino acids. Only the CDR3 DNA stays, 51 bases, in frame from base 1. Trimming removed 4 bases from V and 5 bases from J; the gene matches leave 11 bases unexplained. CDR1 SGHAT and CDR2 FQNNGV were looked up in the germline V gene. TCRbeta CDR3 regions were amplified from genomic DNA by means of the immunoSEQ Assay, a bias-controlled multiplex PCR. Under the source paper's analysis protocol: The number of nucleated cells in each sample was estimated from the amplification of reference gene primers within the assay. To quantify the absolute abundance of each unique TCRbeta CDR3 rearrangement, sequence reads were collapsed and filtered. For each sample, productive Simpson clonality was calculated by taking the square root of Simpson's diversity index across productive rearrangements. As stored in TCRdb, this immuneACCESS dataset retains in-frame rearrangements with V and J assigned. A fraction of the clones does not appear; measured against another copy, unresolved V genes explain less than half of the discrepancy, and the remainder lacks a known reason. V and J calls and clone size are copied from that table; D and trimming were computed from the DNA. The sample data list some 180,000 clones, and 86% of these were observed just once. The top ten clonotypes cover roughly 20% of the sample.

Overall study results and their limits: The amount of clinical and demographic metadata varied by source and participant and was provided uncurated.

Comment on this clone: This clone's antigen is unknown. No much larger clone exists at a distance of one base, and base qualities are not known.

This clonotype originated in a man aged 65 to 79 with active or convalescent COVID-19. The chain is encoded by TRBV11-2 joined to TRBJ2-5; the central 12 bases match TRBD1. Sample: peripheral blood. The DNA sequence is as follows: TGTGCCAGCAGCTCCGGGACAGGGGGCCGATGGGATGAGACCCAGTACTTC. This gives the protein CASSSGTGGRWDETQYF. Outside the CDR3, residues come from the reference TRBV11-2 and TRBJ2-5 proteins, so the full variable domain is: EAGVAQSPRYKIIEKRQSVAFWCNPISGHATLYWYQQILGQGPKLLIQFQNNGVVDDSQLPKDRFSAERLKGVDSTLKIQPAKLEDSAVYLCASSSGTGGRWDETQYFGPGTRLLVL.